This paragraph covers one T cell receptor (beta chain) sequence. Its antigen is currently not known. Per-base quality was not reported, and no clone a single base away is much larger than it. Other DNA sequences within the sample encode an identical CDR3. Healthy HIV-negative adults with no recently reported acute infections or vaccinations were included as donors. Only Caucasian adults living in Nashville, Tennessee, USA were represented among the donors. For unsorted samples, approximately 89 million PBMCs were counted, and genomic DNA was extracted using the QIAamp DNA Blood Mini kit. Blood was collected by leukapheresis, and PBMCs were isolated by Ficoll-Histopaque density gradient centrifugation and then cryopreserved in liquid nitrogen vapor phase. The sample originates from a study of shared clonotypes between healthy human individuals (dated by TCRdb to between 2020 and 2021). Background on the whole study: A couple of women and a few men aged 18 to 49 years were included in the cohort. Leukapheresis yielded between about 0.9 and 10 billion PBMCs per donor. Different laboratories and diverse techniques were used to prepare libraries and sequence TCR repertoires, to increase sequencing depth and limit assay-specific biases. The study deeply sequenced blood TCR repertoires of five healthy adults to estimate repertoire size and the extent of clonotype sharing between individuals.

Using the deep immunoSEQ assay, TCR CDR3 regions were amplified from genomic DNA by multiplex PCR. Genomic DNA extracted from each cell subset was distributed evenly over all wells of several immunoSEQ 96-well plates, and each plate served as one replicate. For unsorted PBMC, each replicate PCR was loaded with approximately 0.3 ug genomic DNA, equivalent to some 27,000 T cell genomes. Ten immunoSEQ deep assay plates were used to sequence the unsorted PBMC genomic DNA. The purified libraries were quantified using a Qubit 3.0 fluorometer, sized with a Bioanalyzer 2100, and then quantified again using the KAPA Library Quantification kit. Each immunoSEQ 96-well plate was sequenced on its own single-read 150-cycle Illumina NextSeq 550 flow cell. Per the original workflow: Because the immunoSEQ output held only junctional sequences and lacked quality scores, the filtering could not match the filtering applied to full-length reads. Sequences were annotated with PyIR, a Python wrapper for IgBLAST v1.9, using IMGT germline references to assign V/J genes and CDR3. Reads were filtered out if the reads had weak V/J assignments (E-value above 1e-6), no CDR3, stop codons, out-of-frame junctions, or ambiguous translated residues. V3J clonotypes were defined as sequences sharing the same inferred V gene, J gene, and CDR3 amino acid sequence. Percentage overlap between repertoires was calculated by dividing the number of shared unique clonotypes by the size of the smaller repertoire. Repertoire richness was assessed with RTK rarefaction, the Chao1 estimator, and Recon v2.1 estimates of unobserved clonotypes. TCRdb re-hosts the immuneACCESS table, in-frame sequences only. Its copies lack some clones; in the studies checked, an unresolved V gene accounts for under half of them, and the cause for the rest is not known. That table supplies the V and J calls and clone size; D and trimming were determined from the DNA. For this sample the table gives fewer than 650,000 clones, of which approximately 80% were detected only once. 10% to 15% of the sample is held by the ten biggest clonotypes.

Findings and caveats that apply to the study as a whole: Pairwise subsampling led to the expectation that sequencing depth would affect the degree of clonotype sharing among donors. The genetic and exposure-history diversity represented was limited by the small number of donors. Sampling was restricted to blood, and TCR repertoires in tissue are likely to differ from TCR repertoires in blood.

The sequenced material came from PBMCs. This sequence was found in a woman aged 40 to 50 in good health. Some clones in this sample may be carry-over from other donors' samples.

The DNA sequence reads TGTGCCAGCAGCTCCCGGGACAGGGTTTACGAGCAGTACTTC. It encodes CASSSRDRVYEQYF. This receptor chain uses TRBV7-6 and TRBJ2-7; TRBD1 fits 9 bases in the junction. From V the trimming removes 4 bases and from J it removes 4 bases, while the gene matches leave 5 bases of the junction unaccounted for. Its CDR3 holds 14 amino acids, cysteine through phenylalanine. Left in the record is the CDR3 DNA by itself, 42 bases read in frame from the first base. CDR1 SGHVS and CDR2 FNYEAQ are derived from the germline V gene. The entire variable domain, with the stretches around the CDR3 drawn from the reference TRBV7-6 and TRBJ2-7 proteins, is GAGVSQSPRYKVTKRGQDVALRCDPISGHVSLYWYRQALGQGPEFLTYFNYEAQQDKSGLPNDRFSAERPEGSISTLTIQRTEQRDSAMYRCASSSRDRVYEQYFGPGTRLTVT.